The rows below give T cell receptor beta chains drawn from one sample of a study of T-cell reconstitution after alpha-beta-depleted transplantation in children. TCRdb called the PCR reads again in MiXCR, with one record for every CDR3 protein. Seen here are approximately 350,000 distinct CDR3 sequences, 13% observed once, and the top ten hold 4% to 5.5%. The source material was PBMCs, sampled from the stem cell graft. The receptors were sampled from a human donor who donated a stem cell graft to a child with Fanconi anemia. The conserved cysteine and the conserved F or W are not part of the CDR3 here. The order of the fields is J gene, clone size, V gene, CDR3 protein. The size of a clone is reported for some rows only, either as once, few or many, or as a class for expanded clones.

J: TRBJ2-4; size: .; V: TRBV24-1; CDR3: ATGDDKGYIQY
J: TRBJ2-5; size: many; V: TRBV20-1; CDR3: SANPMSGTGSQETQY
J: TRBJ1-5; size: few; V: TRBV6-1; CDR3: AAGRSGNQPQH
J: TRBJ1-4; size: .; V: TRBV20-1; CDR3: SAGQGTNEKLF
J: TRBJ2-1; size: .; V: TRBV29-1; CDR3: SHRELGEQF
J: TRBJ1-1; size: .; V: TRBV5-1; CDR3: ASSSHTYYEAF
J: TRBJ1-6; size: once; V: TRBV15; CDR3: ATSRDRPQGSVHSPLH
J: TRBJ1-6; size: many; V: TRBV20-1; CDR3: SASKGGGDSPLH
J: TRBJ1-3; size: .; V: TRBV6-1; CDR3: ASTPNRSQDGNTIY
J: TRBJ2-2; size: many; V: TRBV28; CDR3: ASSYPRDRSTGELF
J: TRBJ1-1; size: many; V: TRBV12-3/TRBV12-4; CDR3: ASSSNIAGTEAF
J: TRBJ2-5; size: few; V: TRBV7-9; CDR3: ASSPGPAQY
J: TRBJ1-2; size: many; V: TRBV20-1; CDR3: SARQGASYGYT
J: TRBJ2-2; size: many; V: TRBV10-3; CDR3: AIRDRLNTGELF